The rows below give T cell receptor beta chains drawn from one sample of a study of blood T cells in healthy people across ages. TCRdb reprocessed the 5' RACE reads via MiXCR and lists one record per CDR3 protein. The sample lists some 1.5 million distinct CDR3 sequences, about 30% occurring once. Material: blood. The receptors come from a woman aged 25 to 45 in good health. CDR3s include the opening cysteine and the closing phenylalanine or tryptophan. The order of the fields is V gene, D gene, clone size, J gene, CDR3 protein, CDR3 DNA. The D gene is left open where the match is weak. Size is stated for part of the rows, as once, few or many counts, or as a class when the clone is expanded.

v_call: TRBV5-1
d_call: .
clone_size: few
j_call: TRBJ2-2
cdr3_aa: CASREVNQNTGELFF
cdr3_nt: TGCGCCAGCAGGGAAGTCAACCAGAACACCGGGGAGCTGTTTTTT

v_call: TRBV20-1
d_call: .
clone_size: .
j_call: TRBJ1-1
cdr3_aa: CSASMPSMNTEAFF
cdr3_nt: TGCAGTGCTAGCATGCCGTCAATGAACACTGAAGCTTTCTTT

v_call: TRBV10-2
d_call: TRBD2
clone_size: few
j_call: TRBJ2-1
cdr3_aa: CASSATSGPNNEQFF
cdr3_nt: TGCGCCAGCAGCGCGACTAGCGGGCCTAATAATGAGCAGTTCTTC

v_call: TRBV4-1
d_call: .
clone_size: few
j_call: TRBJ1-1
cdr3_aa: CASSQDRPGTEAFF
cdr3_nt: TGCGCCAGCAGCCAAGACCGGCCCGGGACAGAAGCTTTCTTT

v_call: TRBV2
d_call: TRBD1
clone_size: many
j_call: TRBJ2-5
cdr3_aa: CASRGQPETQYF
cdr3_nt: TGTGCCAGCAGGGGACAGCCGGAGACCCAGTACTTC

v_call: TRBV7-2
d_call: .
clone_size: many
j_call: TRBJ2-5
cdr3_aa: CASSPWGPGAGQETQYF
cdr3_nt: TGTGCCAGCAGCCCATGGGGTCCGGGAGCAGGGCAAGAGACCCAGTACTTC

v_call: TRBV6-5
d_call: .
clone_size: .
j_call: TRBJ1-6
cdr3_aa: CASSHLDGGSYNSPLHF
cdr3_nt: TGTGCCAGCAGTCACTTGGACGGCGGCTCCTATAATTCACCCCTCCACTTT

v_call: TRBV12-3/TRBV12-4
d_call: .
clone_size: few
j_call: TRBJ1-2
cdr3_aa: CASSLSSDGGYTF
cdr3_nt: TGTGCCAGCAGTTTAAGCTCAGACGGTGGCTACACCTTC

v_call: TRBV4-3
d_call: TRBD2
clone_size: .
j_call: TRBJ2-7
cdr3_aa: CASSPGTSGTYERYF
cdr3_nt: TGCGCCAGCAGCCCGGGGACTAGCGGGACCTACGAGCGGTACTTC

v_call: TRBV7-2
d_call: .
clone_size: few
j_call: TRBJ1-5
cdr3_aa: CACSPDGSNQPQHF
cdr3_nt: TGTGCCTGCAGCCCGGACGGAAGCAATCAGCCCCAGCATTTT

v_call: TRBV24-1
d_call: TRBD1
clone_size: .
j_call: TRBJ2-1
cdr3_aa: CATSATTGSYNEQFF
cdr3_nt: TGTGCCACCAGTGCCACGACAGGGAGTTACAATGAGCAGTTCTTC

v_call: TRBV27
d_call: .
clone_size: once
j_call: TRBJ2-3
cdr3_aa: CAIPEGGTDTQYF
cdr3_nt: TGTGCCATCCCTGAAGGGGGCACAGATACGCAGTATTTT

v_call: TRBV28
d_call: TRBD1
clone_size: .
j_call: TRBJ1-2
cdr3_aa: CASGRGDRGFSNYGYTF
cdr3_nt: TGTGCCTCCGGTCGGGGTGACAGGGGGTTCTCTAACTATGGCTACACCTTC

v_call: TRBV7-7
d_call: TRBD2
clone_size: few
j_call: TRBJ2-1
cdr3_aa: CASSLGAGEGHNEQFF
cdr3_nt: TGTGCCAGCAGCTTGGGAGCGGGAGAGGGGCACAATGAGCAGTTCTTC

v_call: TRBV20-1
d_call: TRBD2
clone_size: many
j_call: TRBJ2-3
cdr3_aa: CSARELAGTSTDTQYF
cdr3_nt: TGCAGTGCTAGAGAATTAGCGGGGACTAGCACAGATACGCAGTATTTT

v_call: TRBV5-6
d_call: .
clone_size: once
j_call: TRBJ2-5
cdr3_aa: CASSLFGVSGETQYF
cdr3_nt: TGTGCCAGCAGCTTGTTTGGGGTGTCGGGCGAGACCCAGTACTTC

v_call: TRBV5-1
d_call: .
clone_size: .
j_call: TRBJ1-1
cdr3_aa: CASRGLTMNTGAFF
cdr3_nt: TGCGCCAGCAGGGGACTGACCATGAACACTGGAGCTTTCTTT

v_call: TRBV5-1
d_call: .
clone_size: once
j_call: TRBJ1-1
cdr3_aa: CASSPMGHTEAFF
cdr3_nt: TGCGCCAGCAGCCCGATGGGGCACACTGAAGCTTTCTTT

v_call: TRBV20-1
d_call: TRBD2
clone_size: few
j_call: TRBJ2-7
cdr3_aa: CSARMPGLAGDWYEQYF
cdr3_nt: TGCAGTGCTAGAATGCCGGGACTAGCGGGAGATTGGTACGAGCAGTACTTC

v_call: TRBV15
d_call: .
clone_size: .
j_call: TRBJ1-3
cdr3_aa: CATSRDGRGLLGAGNTIYF
cdr3_nt: TGTGCCACCAGCAGAGATGGGAGGGGTCTCCTCGGTGCTGGAAACACCATATATTTT

v_call: TRBV28
d_call: .
clone_size: .
j_call: TRBJ1-1
cdr3_aa: CASSFRVRPVNTEAFF
cdr3_nt: TGTGCCAGCAGTTTTAGAGTACGACCTGTGAACACTGAAGCTTTCTTT

v_call: TRBV7-9
d_call: TRBD1
clone_size: .
j_call: TRBJ2-2
cdr3_aa: CASSSRGRTGDSSGELFF
cdr3_nt: TGTGCCAGCAGCTCCCGGGGAAGGACAGGGGATTCTTCGGGGGAGCTGTTTTTT

v_call: TRBV13
d_call: .
clone_size: few
j_call: TRBJ2-3
cdr3_aa: CASLRSFADTQYF
cdr3_nt: TGTGCCAGCCTAAGGTCATTCGCAGATACGCAGTATTTT

v_call: TRBV12-3/TRBV12-4
d_call: .
clone_size: .
j_call: TRBJ2-7
cdr3_aa: CASSLKGAGEQYF
cdr3_nt: TGTGCCAGCAGTTTAAAAGGGGCAGGCGAGCAGTACTTC

v_call: TRBV20-1
d_call: .
clone_size: few
j_call: TRBJ2-5
cdr3_aa: CSVRDRTGGTQYF
cdr3_nt: TGCAGTGTTAGAGACCGGACCGGAGGGACCCAGTACTTC

v_call: TRBV3-1
d_call: .
clone_size: .
j_call: TRBJ2-5
cdr3_aa: CASSQDPTTETQYF
cdr3_nt: TGTGCCAGCAGCCAAGATCCCACCACAGAGACCCAGTACTTC

v_call: TRBV7-9
d_call: .
clone_size: few
j_call: TRBJ1-4
cdr3_aa: CATRRVEKLFF
cdr3_nt: TGTGCCACCCGGCGGGTTGAAAAACTGTTTTTT

v_call: TRBV6-2/TRBV6-3
d_call: .
clone_size: few
j_call: TRBJ2-3
cdr3_aa: CASSYRASSDTQYF
cdr3_nt: TGTGCCAGCAGTTACCGGGCCAGCTCCGATACGCAGTATTTT

v_call: TRBV29-1
d_call: TRBD1
clone_size: few
j_call: TRBJ2-2
cdr3_aa: CSVDIGGDGELFF
cdr3_nt: TGCAGCGTTGACATAGGGGGCGACGGGGAGCTGTTTTTT

v_call: TRBV12-3/TRBV12-4
d_call: .
clone_size: .
j_call: TRBJ1-1
cdr3_aa: CASRLRTDHEAFF
cdr3_nt: TGTGCCAGCAGACTGAGGACAGACCATGAAGCTTTCTTT

v_call: TRBV12-3/TRBV12-4
d_call: .
clone_size: many
j_call: TRBJ2-5
cdr3_aa: CASSSHNQETQYF
cdr3_nt: TGTGCCAGCAGTTCCCACAACCAAGAGACCCAGTACTTC

v_call: TRBV6-5
d_call: .
clone_size: few
j_call: TRBJ1-5
cdr3_aa: CASKLSAEGKGQPQHF
cdr3_nt: TGTGCCAGCAAGTTATCGGCAGAGGGTAAGGGGCAGCCCCAGCATTTT

v_call: TRBV20-1
d_call: .
clone_size: few
j_call: TRBJ1-2
cdr3_aa: CSAPLPTGGYGYTF
cdr3_nt: TGCAGTGCTCCACTACCGACGGGAGGATATGGCTACACCTTC

v_call: TRBV11-2
d_call: .
clone_size: .
j_call: TRBJ2-4
cdr3_aa: CASSLAQDKYF
cdr3_nt: TGTGCCAGCAGCTTAGCGCAGGACAAGTACTTC

v_call: TRBV7-6
d_call: TRBD2
clone_size: .
j_call: TRBJ2-2
cdr3_aa: CASSLALAGVIRANTGELFF
cdr3_nt: TGTGCCAGCAGCTTAGCCCTAGCGGGAGTTATCCGCGCGAACACCGGGGAGCTGTTTTTT

v_call: TRBV2
d_call: TRBD1
clone_size: .
j_call: TRBJ2-1
cdr3_aa: CASSEGNRGDNEQFF
cdr3_nt: TGTGCCAGCAGCGAAGGGAACAGGGGTGACAATGAGCAGTTCTTC

v_call: TRBV2
d_call: TRBD1
clone_size: .
j_call: TRBJ2-7
cdr3_aa: CASSGEGATSYEQYF
cdr3_nt: TGTGCCAGCAGTGGCGAGGGGGCCACCTCCTACGAGCAGTACTTC

v_call: TRBV12-3/TRBV12-4
d_call: .
clone_size: few
j_call: TRBJ2-7
cdr3_aa: CASSLIHTYEQYF
cdr3_nt: TGTGCCAGCAGTTTGATCCATACCTACGAGCAGTACTTC

v_call: TRBV5-5
d_call: .
clone_size: many
j_call: TRBJ2-5
cdr3_aa: CASSSWGWNREETQYF
cdr3_nt: TGTGCCAGCAGCTCGTGGGGGTGGAATAGAGAAGAGACCCAGTACTTC